The present TCR beta chain was sequenced within a study of spatial heterogeneity in lung cancer (dated by TCRdb to about 2019). Background for the entire study: Beta-chain transcripts were consistently detected in greater numbers than alpha-chain transcripts, which likely reflects a higher abundance of beta-chain transcripts. TCR repertoire features were related to nonsynonymous mutation counts determined by whole-exome sequencing of tumor tissue. In the raw uncorrected reads, each unique combination of TCR and UMI appeared on average more than ten times. Both alpha and beta chains were TCR-sequenced in 200 to 250 tumor regions, 64 matched nontumor lung samples and around 54 PBMC samples obtained at surgery. The study quantitatively compared TCR alpha and beta repertoires across multiple tumor regions, matched nontumor lung and blood in non-small cell lung cancer. In tumor regions, TCR transcript counts showed a strong correlation with a T cell transcriptional module score from matched bulk RNA-seq. The paper's findings and limits, for the study overall: Confirming at a functional level the hypothesis that regional TCRs recognize regional mutations was considered to require additional single-cell paired TCR alpha and beta sequencing. Counts of ubiquitous and regional expanded TCRs correlated with counts of ubiquitous and regional nonsynonymous mutations, respectively. TCR-seq was estimated to cover only 6% to 7% of tumor T cells for alpha chains and around 12% for beta chains. The number of expanded intratumoral alpha and beta TCRs correlated with the tumor nonsynonymous mutation count.

What this sample's time point label stands for: sample taken at primary tumor resection. The donors were some 70 patients from the lung TRACERx cohort who had early-stage, untreated non-small cell lung cancer. TCR sequencing used whole RNA extracted from tumor and nontumor lung tissue, or from cryopreserved PBMC samples, without cell sorting. Patients were selected for TCR sequencing only if sufficient RNA was available from at least two tumor regions. Tumor and adjacent nontumor lung specimens were reviewed by a lung pathologist before selection. This clonotype was counted ten times or more. Its specific antigen is unknown. The input lacks base qualities; no much larger clone sits a single base away. Receptor amplification or capture employed 5' RACE. The listed sequencing device is NextSeq 500. In the TCR library protocol, a unique molecular identifier was attached to each TCR cDNA molecule so that PCR and sequencing errors could be corrected. Processing in the source paper ran as follows. TCR identification, UMI-based error correction and CDR3 extraction were performed with Decombinator tools. TCRs above a frequency of 2 per 1,000, corresponding to the top 1% of the tumor frequency distribution, were defined as expanded. Expanded tumor TCRs were classed as regional if statistically deemed absent (corrected P<0.05) from at least one tumor region, otherwise ubiquitous. Renyi diversity was computed with the R vegan package after each repertoire had been subsampled 100 times to 5,000 TCRs. To build CDR3 similarity networks, amino acid triplet string-kernel similarity was used, and CDR3s were connected when their pairwise similarity was above 0.82. TCRdb took the public reads, trimmed them with fastp at Q25, ran MiXCR for clone calling and kept in-frame beta chains. Identical CDR3 proteins give one entry, which carries the most common genes and DNA. The V and J calls come from TCRdb's annotation, not from the publication. This sample holds about 3,600 distinct CDR3 sequences; around 8.7% were observed only once. The ten most abundant clones make up over 13% of the sample.

Sequenced here: lung tumor tissue, sampled at surgery. This clonotype was obtained from a male donor with early-stage non-small cell lung cancer.

The DNA reads as follows: TGCAGCGTTGAAAGAGATCCCCAAGAGACCCAGTACTTC. This translates into CSVERDPQETQYF. Recombination joined TRBV29-1 with TRBJ2-5; there is no confident call for the D gene. V is cut by 2 bases and J by 1 base, and the space between the germline ends is 8 bases. The CDR3 contains 13 residues, cysteine and phenylalanine counted. CDR3 DNA only is kept here, 39 bases in frame from base 1. Sequences SQVTM (CDR1) and ANQGSEA (CDR2) are obtained from the germline V gene.